This T cell receptor beta chain stems from a study of cytomegalovirus exposure and HLA in healthy donors. Study as a whole: One earlier analysis, a look at 180 million or so T cells, found 117 million unique TCR beta sequences. Tens of millions of unique TCR sequences came from HLA-typed donors in an early release. Study observations and caveats: Another analysis was done later, and it associated around 15,000 TCR beta sequences with HLA alleles at 0.05 false discovery rate. Cytomegalovirus status, reportedly, was diagnosed with high specificity and sensitivity by the classifier.

Unmatched junction bases numbered 11, after V lost 7 bases and J lost 3 bases. The CDR3 extends over 15 amino acids. Germline lookup yields CDR1 SGDLS and CDR2 YYNGEE. Points on this clone: Its antigen is unknown.

60 Vbeta and 13 Jbeta primers were used in PCR. Using immunoSEQ multiplex PCR, the repertoire was profiled, and TCRdb retains in-frame clones only, with some absent. The sample shows some 130,000 clones, approximately 87% of them seen only once. The sequenced sample consisted of PBMCs. The TCR comes from a man in his forties in good health and CMV-seronegative. The V gene is TRBV9, the J gene TRBJ2-7; TRBD2 agrees at 9 bases. The CDR3 loop is CASSEASGTNYEQYF. For the CDR3, the DNA is TGTGCCAGCTCGGAGGCTAGCGGGACCAACTACGAGCAGTACTTC.